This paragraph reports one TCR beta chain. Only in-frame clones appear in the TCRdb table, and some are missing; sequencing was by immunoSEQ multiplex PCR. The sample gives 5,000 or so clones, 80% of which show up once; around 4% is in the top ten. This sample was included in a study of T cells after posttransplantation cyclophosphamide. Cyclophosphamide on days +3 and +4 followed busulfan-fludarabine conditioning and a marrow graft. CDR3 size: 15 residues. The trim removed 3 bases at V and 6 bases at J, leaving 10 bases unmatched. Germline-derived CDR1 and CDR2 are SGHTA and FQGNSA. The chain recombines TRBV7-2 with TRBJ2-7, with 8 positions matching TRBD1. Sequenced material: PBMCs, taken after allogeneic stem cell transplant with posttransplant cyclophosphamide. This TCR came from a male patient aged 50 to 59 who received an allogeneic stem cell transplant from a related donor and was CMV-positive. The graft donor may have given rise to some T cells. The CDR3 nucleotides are TGTGCCAGCAGCTTCTCCCGACAGGGGCTCAGCGAGCAGTACTTC. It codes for CASSFSRQGLSEQYF.